This T cell receptor beta chain was captured by sequencing in a study of PD-1 blockade in classical Hodgkin lymphoma. Study results and limitations: Complete responders' diversity at baseline resembled that of newly diagnosed patients. Newly diagnosed patients reportedly trailed healthy donors in baseline TCR diversity.

The length of the CDR3 is 17 residues. V lost 0 bases to trimming and J lost 4 bases; unmatched junction nucleotides: 11. The germline V gene encodes CDR1 LGHNA and CDR2 YSLEER. As concerns this clone: Its antigen is currently unknown.

Sequenced by immunoSEQ multiplex PCR; TCRdb stores in-frame clones only, minus some. Counted here are roughly 50,000 clones, roughly 80% occurring once; the ten biggest clones make up about 20%. Brentuximab vedotin exposure varied, and every patient relapsed after autologous stem cell transplantation. Responses achieved at best were complete response, partial response or progressive disease. The chain carries TRBV4-3 and TRBJ1-2; 7 bases fit TRBD1. The source is a human donor with classical Hodgkin lymphoma. Source: peripheral blood mononuclear cells (PBMCs), taken before the second cycle of nivolumab. For the CDR3, the DNA is TGCGCCAGCAGCCAAGACAGGGGGTCTAGATTAGGCTATGGCTACACCTTC. Amino acid sequence: CASSQDRGSRLGYGYTF.